The 24 T cell receptor beta chains below all came from one sample that was sequenced in a study of blood T cell repertoires in COVID-19. Clones were sequenced by immunoSEQ multiplex PCR, and TCRdb holds only the in-frame ones, with some missing. The data hold around 300,000 clones, with around 86% observed a single time. The sequenced sample consisted of peripheral blood. All receptors derive from a woman between 40 and 55 years old who had recovered from COVID-19.

V gene TRBV18 combines with J gene TRBJ2-3; the match to TRBD2 covers 12 bases. J lost 0 bases, V lost 6 bases, and 16 bases had no gene match. The CDR3 runs to 20 residues. The V gene's germline CDR1 is KGHSH and CDR2 LQKENI. The CDR3 sequence is CASSLNRASGRAGSTDTQYF. The CDR3, as DNA: TGTGCCAGCTCCCTCAACCGGGCTAGCGGGAGGGCCGGTAGCACAGATACGCAGTATTTT.

The V call is TRBV18, the J call TRBJ2-7, with 14 bases that match TRBD2. CDR1 KGHSH and CDR2 LQKENI come from the germline V gene. The CDR3 runs to 16 residues. The trim removed 4 bases at V and 3 bases at J, leaving 5 bases unmatched. The chain's CDR3 is CASSLFGTSGSYEQYF. Written as DNA, the CDR3 is TGTGCCAGCTCACTCTTCGGGACTAGCGGGAGCTACGAGCAGTACTTC.

The rearrangement uses TRBV13 and TRBJ2-2; D not certain. Trimming left V 4 bases short and J 4 bases short, with 4 bases between. Germline CDR1 reads PRHDT; CDR2 reads FYEKMQ (reference sequence). This CDR3 has 12 residues. The DNA for the CDR3 is TGTGCCAGCAGCTCAATCACCGGGGAGCTGTTTTTT. Its protein product is CASSSITGELFF.

This chain joins TRBV7-3 and TRBJ2-3; 11 bases map to TRBD2. CDR1 and CDR2 from the germline V gene are SGHTA and FQGTGA. This CDR3 has 15 residues. Germline trimming cut 5 bases from V and 6 bases from J; bases unmatched to any gene: 7. CDR3 in amino acids: CASSPEGLAADTQYF. DNA of the CDR3: TGTGCCAGCAGCCCTGAGGGACTAGCGGCCGATACGCAGTATTTT.

This chain connects TRBV7-9 to TRBJ2-7; D is uncertain. The germline V gene has CDR1 SEHNR and CDR2 FQNEAQ (reference sequence). V was pared by 5 bases and J by 2 bases, with 10 bases between. This CDR3 has 13 amino acids. CDR3 in DNA: TGTGCCAGCAGCGGCCTCCAAGCCTACGAGCAGTACTTC. The encoded protein is CASSGLQAYEQYF.

The chain recombines TRBV19 with TRBJ1-5; no definite D call. Trimming left V 1 base short and J 4 bases short, with 11 bases between. Germline V CDR1 and CDR2: LNHDA, SQIVND (reference sequence). CDR3 size: 15 residues. This CDR3 reads CASSIGRGMNQPQHF. The CDR3 DNA follows: TGTGCCAGTAGTATAGGCAGAGGGATGAATCAGCCCCAGCATTTT.

V is TRBV6-2 or TRBV6-3 and J is TRBJ2-1, with D perhaps matching TRBD2 (6 bases). The length of the CDR3 is 14 residues. Trimming took off 2 bases at V and 9 bases at J, with 14 bases between the two ends. From germline, CDR1 is MNHEY and CDR2 SVGEGT. As DNA, the CDR3 is TGTGCCAGCAGTTACCGCCCCGCTAGCGCTGAGCAGTTCTTC. It encodes CASSYRPASAEQFF.

The rearrangement uses TRBV27 and TRBJ1-6; a weak D match, TRBD1 (6 bases). The germline V gene encodes CDR1 MNHEY and CDR2 SMNVEV (reference sequence). CDR3 length: 14 amino acids. V was shortened by 6 bases and J by 4 bases, with 10 bases between the two germline ends. The CDR3 is CASRGTQYNSPLHF. CDR3 coding DNA: TGTGCCAGCAGGGGGACACAATATAATTCACCCCTCCACTTT.

The chain joins TRBV12-3 or TRBV12-4 to TRBJ2-7; 7 bases are shared with TRBD2. The V and J ends lost 8 bases and 2 bases, in that order; junction bases with no gene match: 3. The CDR3 consists of 12 residues. CDR3 DNA: TGTGCCAGCCGGGGGGAACCCTACGAGCAGTACTTC. This translates into CASRGEPYEQYF.

V is TRBV19 and J is TRBJ2-2; no definite D call. The germline CDR1 and CDR2 sequences are LNHDA and SQIVND (reference sequence). The germline V and J ends were trimmed by 7 bases and 5 bases, with 8 bases remaining between them. CDR3 size: 12 residues. CDR3 sequence (DNA): TGTGCCAGTACCGCAGCGACCGGGGAGCTGTTTTTT. It encodes CASTAATGELFF.

The chain recombines TRBV2 with TRBJ2-1; D may be TRBD1 (6 bases). CDR1 and CDR2 (germline): SNHLY, FYNNEI. With 8 bases removed from V and 4 bases from J, the gap between germline ends came to 12 bases. CDR3 length equals 13 residues. This CDR3 reads CASSRQVYNEQFF. In DNA, the CDR3 is TGTGCCAGCTCACGACAGGTTTACAATGAGCAGTTCTTC.

This chain uses TRBV28 with TRBJ2-7; 9 bases align to TRBD1. Germline-derived CDR1 and CDR2 are MDHEN and SYDVKM. This CDR3 spans 16 amino acids. Germline trimming cut 7 bases from V and 3 bases from J; bases unmatched to any gene: 13. The CDR3 nucleotides read TGTGCCAGCACCGCTCTAATGACAGGGGGTGGCTACGAGCAGTACTTC. It yields the protein CASTALMTGGGYEQYF.

The V call is TRBV5-6, the J call TRBJ2-7, with 7 bases aligning to TRBD2. The CDR3 consists of 13 residues. Germline values: CDR1 SGHDT, CDR2 YYEEEE. V shed 4 bases and J 7 bases; nucleotides not matched to a gene: 8. The CDR3 reads CASSLWTSREQYF. The CDR3 region has the DNA TGTGCCAGCAGCCTCTGGACTAGTCGTGAGCAGTACTTC. Using reference TRBV5-6 and TRBJ2-7 for the parts outside the CDR3, the full variable domain is DAGVTQSPTHLIKTRGQQVTLRCSPKSGHDTVSWYQQALGQGPQFIFQYYEEEERQRGNFPDRFSGHQFPNYSSELNVNALLLGDSALYLCASSLWTSREQYFGPGTRLTVT.

The rearrangement joins TRBV5-1 to TRBJ2-2; 9 nucleotides line up with TRBD1. Losses at the gene ends were 4 bases for V and 5 bases for J; bases not matched to a gene: 6. The CDR3 sequence is 15 residues long. Germline V CDR1 and CDR2: SGHRS, YFSETQ. The chain's CDR3 is CASSEGQGQTGELFF. DNA for the CDR3: TGCGCCAGCAGCGAGGGACAGGGTCAAACCGGGGAGCTGTTTTTT.

The V and J genes are TRBV9 and TRBJ2-7, with TRBD2 matching 11 bases. The CDR3 has 16 amino acids. The ends lost 4 bases at V and 5 bases at J; junction bases unmatched: 11. In germline, CDR1 is SGDLS, CDR2 YYNGEE. DNA of the CDR3: TGTGCCAGCAGCTCCAGCCTCCTAGCGGGAGGTGACGAGCAGTACTTC. Its protein product is CASSSSLLAGGDEQYF. The full variable domain, in which reference TRBV9 and TRBJ2-7 provide the parts outside the CDR3, is DSGVTQTPKHLITATGQRVTLRCSPRSGDLSVYWYQQSLDQGLQFLIQYYNGEERAKGNILERFSAQQFPDLHSELNLSSLELGDSALYFCASSSSLLAGGDEQYFGPGTRLTVT.

CDR3 coding DNA: TGTGCCAGTAGTATAGGACAGCCCACAGGGGAGACCCAGTACTTC. Translation: CASSIGQPTGETQYF. The chain has TRBV19 and TRBJ2-5, with a tentative D call TRBD1 (6 bases). Per germline, CDR1 LNHDA and CDR2 SQIVND (reference sequence). The V and J ends lost 1 base and 5 bases respectively, with 14 bases between them. This CDR3 has 15 amino acids. The variable domain in full, completed from reference TRBV19 and TRBJ2-5, reads DGGITQSPKYLFRKEGQNVTLSCEQNLNHDAMYWYRQDPGQGLRLIYYSQIVNDFQKGDIAEGYSVSREKKESFPLTVTSAQKNPTAFYLCASSIGQPTGETQYFGPGTRLLVL.

This chain joins TRBV4-1 and TRBJ1-2, with D possibly being TRBD1 (6 bases). Germline-derived CDR1 and CDR2 are MGHRA and YSYEKL. The CDR3 extends over 15 amino acids. Deletions cut 2 bases from V and 8 bases from J, with 18 bases between. CDR3 sequence reads: CASSQNSGVQVGYTF. The CDR3 nucleotides are TGCGCCAGCAGCCAAAATTCAGGGGTTCAGGTGGGCTACACCTTC.

CDR3 region: CASRGGSYNEQFF. Here the CDR3 DNA reads TGTGCCAGCCGGGGGGGTAGCTACAATGAGCAGTTCTTC. The chain employs TRBV6-5 and TRBJ2-1, with 8 bases that match TRBD2. Trimming took 8 bases from V and 3 from J; bases not matched to a gene: 3. CDR1 and CDR2 from the germline V gene are MNHEY and SVGAGI. The CDR3 contains 13 residues.

The V and J genes are TRBV2 and TRBJ2-7, with TRBD2 as a possible D gene (6 bases). Trimming left V 2 bases short and J 2 bases short, with 10 bases between. Germline values: CDR1 SNHLY, CDR2 FYNNEI. The CDR3 runs 14 residues. CDR3 protein: CASSEMGGPYEQYF. CDR3 bases: TGTGCCAGCAGTGAAATGGGGGGTCCCTACGAGCAGTACTTC.

V gene TRBV11-3 combines with J gene TRBJ2-1; 10 bases are a match to TRBD2. The CDR3 extends over 17 amino acids. V gave up 4 bases and J gave up 7 bases; unmatched junction bases: 13. The germline V gene encodes CDR1 SGHNT and CDR2 YENEEA. The CDR3 loop reads CASSSNEWLAGVNEQFF. CDR3 DNA: TGTGCCAGCAGCTCAAACGAGTGGCTAGCGGGAGTTAATGAGCAGTTCTTC.

The rearrangement joins TRBV24-1 to TRBJ2-3; weak D call: TRBD1 (7 bases). This CDR3 has 15 amino acids. V was cut by 3 bases and J by 1 base, with 10 bases left in between. Germline CDR1 and CDR2: KGHDR and SFDVKD. CDR3 amino acids: CATSDGGGGTDTQYF. The CDR3 nucleotides are TGTGCCACCAGTGATGGAGGGGGCGGCACAGATACGCAGTATTTT.

The J gene is TRBJ1-5, the V gene TRBV27, with 9 bases that match TRBD1. Germline CDR1 MNHEY, CDR2 SMNVEV (reference sequence). This CDR3 spans 17 amino acids. The V segment lost 0 bases and the J segment 1 base; nucleotides outside the gene matches: 4. The CDR3 spells CASSLSAGTGSNQPQHF. In nucleotides, the CDR3 is TGTGCCAGCAGTTTATCTGCCGGGACAGGGAGCAATCAGCCCCAGCATTTT.

The chain combines TRBV5-6 with TRBJ2-7; D uncertain. V was cut by 0 bases and J by 1 base, with 5 bases left in between. CDR3 length: 13 amino acids. The germline V gene encodes CDR1 SGHDT and CDR2 YYEEEE. The DNA of the CDR3 is TGTGCCAGCAGCTTGGTATCGTCCTACGAGCAGTACTTC. It codes for CASSLVSSYEQYF.

The chain combines TRBV9 with TRBJ2-3; D is possibly TRBD2 (5 bases). CDR1 and CDR2 from the germline V gene are SGDLS and YYNGEE. The CDR3 covers 15 residues. V was cut by 2 bases and J by 2 bases, with 12 bases left in between. CDR3 in amino acids: CASSVGAENTDTQYF. CDR3 bases: TGTGCCAGCAGCGTCGGAGCGGAGAACACAGATACGCAGTATTTT.